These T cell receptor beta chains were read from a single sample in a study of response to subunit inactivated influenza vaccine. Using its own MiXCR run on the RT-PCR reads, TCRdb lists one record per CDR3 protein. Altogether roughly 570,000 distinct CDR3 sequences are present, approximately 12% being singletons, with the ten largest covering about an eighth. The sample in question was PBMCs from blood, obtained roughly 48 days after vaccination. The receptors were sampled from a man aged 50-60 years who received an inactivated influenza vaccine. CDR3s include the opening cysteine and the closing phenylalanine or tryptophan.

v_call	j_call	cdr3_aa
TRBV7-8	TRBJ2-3	CASSLGRQGPLDTQYF
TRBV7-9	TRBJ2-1	CASSPETSGRGHEQFF
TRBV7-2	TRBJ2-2	CASSPRAGSLYTGELFF
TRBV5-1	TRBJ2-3	CASTTQGASTDTQYF
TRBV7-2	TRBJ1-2	CASSRDNNYGYTF
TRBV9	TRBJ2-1	CASSVVLADYNEQFF
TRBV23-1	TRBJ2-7	CASSRLGQRYEQYF
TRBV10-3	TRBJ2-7	CAIRPSGGHHEQYF
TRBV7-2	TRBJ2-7	CASSLEGTGPYEQYF
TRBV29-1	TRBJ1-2	CSVAEHRVSYGYTF
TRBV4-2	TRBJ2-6	CASSQGGTGPSGANVLTF
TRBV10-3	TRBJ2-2	CAIAETGELFF
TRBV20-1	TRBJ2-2	CSARPGGVKSGELFF
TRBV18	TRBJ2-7	CASSPPRVGSEQYF
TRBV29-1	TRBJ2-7	CSVEGGPSTEQYF
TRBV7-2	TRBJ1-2	CASSDRQAIYGYTF
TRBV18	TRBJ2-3	CASSRKRGLGTDTQYF
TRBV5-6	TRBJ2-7	CASSWDRTGRTYEQYF
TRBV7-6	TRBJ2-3	CASSPRLAERTTDTQYF
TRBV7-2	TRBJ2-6	CASRPGTAGANVLTF
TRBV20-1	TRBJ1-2	CSARDYLGRDRGQGPYGYTF
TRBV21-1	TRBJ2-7	CASSTRQVRGEQYF